This T cell receptor beta chain is from a study of CD8+CD57+ T cells in acquired aplastic anemia. General study findings and limits: Patients showed no significant difference from controls in CD8+ Simpson's diversity. In common between the patients and the controls were twenty-nine CD8+ CDR3 sequences.

Comment on this clonotype: The antigen is undetermined. The limits of the CDR3 on the DNA are not certain, so only TCRdb's listed CDR3 is given.

Genomic DNA constituted the template upon which TCR beta VDJ and CDR3 profiling was performed. TCRdb reprocessed the reads with MiXCR, giving one entry per CDR3 protein. The repertoire holds 260,000 or so distinct CDR3 sequences, with 82% as singletons. Germline-derived CDR1 and CDR2 are WNHNN and SYGVQD (reference sequence). The CDR3 numbers 18 amino acids, ends counted. CD8+CD57+ cell expansion had been shown by flow cytometry in patients chosen for sequencing. Diagnosis of severe acquired aplastic anemia applied to all patients. Patients had undergone no therapy by the time their blood was sampled.

Material for sequencing was sorted CD4+, CD8+, or CD8+CD57+ T cells (not recorded which) from PBMCs. The V call is TRBV10-1, the J call TRBJ2-7; the table's D call of TRBD1 was not tested on the DNA. The clonotype originates from a human donor with aplastic anemia. This CDR3 is CACASRTPGQANLAEQYV.